This paragraph covers one T cell receptor beta chain sequence. Only one base separates this from a far larger clonotype, so it likely reflects a read error. CDR1 and CDR2 (germline): KGHSH, LQKENI. This CDR3 has 16 residues. This specimen belongs to a study of shared clonotypes between healthy human individuals. Nashville, Tennessee was home to all donors, each a Caucasian adult. Around 86 million PBMCs went into genomic DNA for unsorted samples. Genomic DNA of each subset was evenly split across several immunoSEQ plates. Method: immunoSEQ multiplex PCR; TCRdb's copy keeps in-frame clones and lacks some. This sample yields around 500,000 clones, of which over 70% are seen a single time; roughly 13% belongs to the top ten.

The source of this sequence is a woman aged 40 to 50 in good health. Some clones in this sample may be carry-over from other donors' samples. V and J are TRBV18 and TRBJ1-1, with 7 bases that match TRBD1. The sequenced sample consisted of PBMCs. The CDR3 nucleotides read TGTGTCAGCTCACCCCGGCAGGGGGGCTTGAACACTGAAGCTTTCTTT. This encodes CVSSPRQGGLNTEAFF.